The 9 T cell receptor beta chains below come from one sample, sequenced in a study of blood T cell repertoires in COVID-19. The repertoire was sequenced with immunoSEQ multiplex PCR; TCRdb's copy has only in-frame clones and lacks some. Seen here are roughly 250,000 clones, roughly 88% observed once, and the top ten hold more than 2%. The sample was PBMCs or T cells enriched from blood (not recorded which). Receptors were obtained from a woman in her fifties or sixties who had recovered from COVID-19.

J is TRBJ1-4 and V is TRBV19; D unclear. V lost 8 bases and J lost 7, with 20 bases in between. The length of the CDR3 is 15 residues. The germline V gene encodes CDR1 LNHDA and CDR2 SQIVND (reference sequence). DNA of the CDR3: TGTGCCAGTCGCGATGCGGGCTCGGTGGGTGAAAAACTGTTTTTT. Translating it yields CASRDAGSVGEKLFF.

V usage is TRBV3-1 (or the pseudogene TRBV3-2) and J usage is TRBJ1-5; 9 bases agree with TRBD1. The ends lost 3 bases at V and 6 bases at J; junction bases unmatched: 9. There are 16 residues in the CDR3. In germline, CDR1 is LGHDT, CDR2 YNNKEL (reference sequence). The CDR3 DNA follows: TGTGCCAGCAGCCAGAGGGACAGGGTAGTGGGTCAGCCCCAGCATTTT. The encoded protein is CASSQRDRVVGQPQHF.

The chain links TRBV3-1 (or the pseudogene TRBV3-2) to TRBJ2-3; 10 bases map to TRBD2. The germline gives CDR1 LGHDT, CDR2 YNNKEL (reference sequence). V shed 4 bases, J shed 9 bases, and the junction held 13 bases outside the gene matches. The CDR3 sequence is 16 residues long. This CDR3 reads CASSPRIAGGLRTQYF. The DNA for the CDR3 is TGTGCCAGCAGCCCCCGGATAGCGGGGGGCCTGAGGACGCAGTATTTT.

Regarding this clone: Other DNA sequences in the same sample also yield this CDR3. The chain uses TRBV18 and TRBJ1-6; D uncertain. Germline-derived CDR1 and CDR2 are KGHSH and LQKENI. The V and J ends lost 0 bases and 7 bases respectively, with 10 bases between them. CDR3 length: 15 residues. For the CDR3, the DNA is TGTGCCAGCTCACCACCTTCAGGTTACAATTCACCCCTCCACTTT. The encoded protein is CASSPPSGYNSPLHF.

V usage is TRBV5-1 and J usage is TRBJ1-2; D is perhaps TRBD1 (6 bases). The CDR3 consists of 14 residues. The germline gives CDR1 SGHRS, CDR2 YFSETQ. V was trimmed by 6 bases and J by 7 bases, leaving 19 bases between them. The CDR3 DNA reads TGCGCCAGCAACGATTCCCCAGGGGCCTCTGGCTACACCTTC. Its protein is CASNDSPGASGYTF.

The table lists this clone with a count of one. This chain uses TRBV5-1 with TRBJ1-2; possible D gene TRBD1, 6 bases. V lost 8 bases and J lost 2, with 10 bases in between. Germline-derived CDR1 and CDR2 are SGHRS and YFSETQ. CDR3 length equals 12 residues. The CDR3 DNA reads as TGCGCCAGTAGCACAGGGAACTATGGCTACACCTTC. It translates to CASSTGNYGYTF.

This rearrangement joins TRBV7-2 to TRBJ2-2; 7 positions agree with TRBD2. The CDR3 sequence is 19 residues long. The ends lost 0 bases at V and 8 bases at J; junction bases unmatched: 18. Germline CDR1 and CDR2: SGHTA and FQGNSA. CDR3 sequence (DNA): TGTGCCAGCAGCTTAGCGGGCCCGGGGACTACGGTTTCCCGTGGGGAGCTGTTTTTT. Translating gives CASSLAGPGTTVSRGELFF.

The chain carries TRBV19 and TRBJ1-1; TRBD1 is a possible D gene (5 bases). The CDR3 sequence is 12 residues long. Germline lookup yields CDR1 LNHDA and CDR2 SQIVND (reference sequence). The ends were cut back, 1 base at V and 7 bases at J, with 7 bases in the middle. The DNA of the CDR3 is TGTGCCAGTAGTATAGGGGGACTTGAAGCTTTCTTT. Its protein product is CASSIGGLEAFF. Full variable domain (missing parts from reference TRBV19 and TRBJ1-1): DGGITQSPKYLFRKEGQNVTLSCEQNLNHDAMYWYRQDPGQGLRLIYYSQIVNDFQKGDIAEGYSVSREKKESFPLTVTSAQKNPTAFYLCASSIGGLEAFFGQGTRLTVV.

This clone was counted between two and nine times. The chain is built from TRBV6-4 and TRBJ2-2; TRBD1 agrees at 9 bases. The CDR3 is 16 amino acids. CDR1 is MRHNA, CDR2 SNTAGT, per germline. The trim removed 8 bases at V and 3 bases at J, leaving 10 bases unmatched. The CDR3: CASGPRQGVDTGELFF. In DNA, the CDR3 is TGTGCCAGCGGACCCCGACAGGGGGTAGACACCGGGGAGCTGTTTTTT.